The 7 T cell receptor beta chains given below trace back to one sample, sequenced in a study of Graves' ophthalmopathy and Graves' hyperthyroidism. TCR beta CDR3 amplification used RNA transcripts. The workflow started with a first-round RT-PCR run with HTBI primers and then moved on to a second-round multiplex PCR. TCRdb processed the multiplex PCR reads anew with MiXCR; each CDR3 protein has one entry. This sample has 200,000 to 250,000 distinct CDR3 sequences; approximately 28% occur once, and the top ten carry approximately 8.6%. Sequencing used peripheral blood. The receptor source for this set is a man aged 45-65 years with Graves' ophthalmopathy.

This clonotype was picked up many times. This chain uses TRBV6-1 with TRBJ2-7; 8 nucleotides match TRBD1. CDR1 and CDR2 from the germline V gene are MNHNS and SASEGT. The CDR3 totals 15 residues. V trimming: 6 bases; J trimming: 5 bases; junction bases outside the gene matches: 12. The CDR3 sequence: CASSPRTGLSHEQYF. DNA of the CDR3: TGTGCCAGCAGCCCCCGGACAGGGCTATCCCACGAGCAGTACTTC.

This clonotype was recorded many times. The V and J genes are TRBV7-9 and TRBJ2-6; maybe TRBD2 (6 bases). CDR1 SEHNR and CDR2 FQNEAQ come from the germline V gene (reference sequence). V lost 2 bases to trimming and J lost 2 bases, with 10 bases between them. The CDR3 contains 16 residues. The CDR3 loop is CASSLPGSPGANVLTF. As DNA, the CDR3 is TGTGCCAGCAGCTTACCCGGGAGCCCTGGGGCCAACGTCCTGACTTTC. The whole variable domain, remainder taken from reference TRBV7-9 and TRBJ2-6, is DTGVSQNPRHKITKRGQNVTFRCDPISEHNRLYWYRQTLGQGPEFLTYFQNEAQLEKSRLLSDRFSAERPKGSFSTLEIQRTEQGDSAMYLCASSLPGSPGANVLTFGAGSRLTVL.

This clonotype was counted ten times or more. The chain combines TRBV29-1 with TRBJ2-6, with D tentatively TRBD1 or TRBD2 (5 bases each). Germline CDR1 is SQVTM and CDR2 is ANQGSEA. The CDR3 contains 14 residues. V dropped 4 bases and J dropped 2 bases, with 9 bases sitting between them. The CDR3 DNA reads as TGCAGCGTTGCTCGGGACGCTGGGGCCAACGTCCTGACTTTC. This encodes CSVARDAGANVLTF.

The sample holds one count of this clonotype. This sequence joins TRBV28 and TRBJ2-7, with 11 bases fitting TRBD2. The CDR3 contains 15 residues. Looked up from germline, CDR1 is MDHEN and CDR2 is SYDVKM. V gave up 10 bases and J gave up 3 bases; unmatched junction bases: 11. CDR3 in amino acids: CATRPGLAANYEQYF. The CDR3 coding sequence is TGTGCCACCCGCCCGGGACTAGCGGCCAACTACGAGCAGTACTTC.

The chain uses TRBV27 and TRBJ2-7; D is ambiguous. There are 13 residues in the CDR3. V was pared by 2 bases and J by 3 bases, with 8 bases between. The V gene's germline CDR1 is MNHEY and CDR2 SMNVEV (reference sequence). In DNA form, the CDR3 reads TGTGCCAGCAGTTTAACCAGGCACTACGAGCAGTACTTC. Amino acids: CASSLTRHYEQYF.

This clonotype has ten or more counts. The genes are TRBV2 and TRBJ1-1; 9 bases map to TRBD1. This CDR3 region has 13 residues. V shed 5 bases, J shed 8 bases, and the junction held 6 bases outside the gene matches. From germline, CDR1 is SNHLY and CDR2 FYNNEI. CDR3 sequence reads: CASSSDRGVEAFF. The DNA for the CDR3 is TGTGCCAGCAGTTCCGACAGGGGGGTAGAAGCTTTCTTT.

This clonotype came up many times. The chain joins TRBV18 to TRBJ1-2, with D possibly TRBD1 on 6 matching bases. Germline V CDR1 and CDR2: KGHSH, LQKENI. This CDR3 has 14 residues. The V end lost 3 bases, the J end lost 8 bases, and 16 bases lay between the germline ends. The CDR3 nucleotides read TGTGCCAGCTCACCGAGTTGGGACACGCGGGGCTACACCTTC. Encoded protein: CASSPSWDTRGYTF.